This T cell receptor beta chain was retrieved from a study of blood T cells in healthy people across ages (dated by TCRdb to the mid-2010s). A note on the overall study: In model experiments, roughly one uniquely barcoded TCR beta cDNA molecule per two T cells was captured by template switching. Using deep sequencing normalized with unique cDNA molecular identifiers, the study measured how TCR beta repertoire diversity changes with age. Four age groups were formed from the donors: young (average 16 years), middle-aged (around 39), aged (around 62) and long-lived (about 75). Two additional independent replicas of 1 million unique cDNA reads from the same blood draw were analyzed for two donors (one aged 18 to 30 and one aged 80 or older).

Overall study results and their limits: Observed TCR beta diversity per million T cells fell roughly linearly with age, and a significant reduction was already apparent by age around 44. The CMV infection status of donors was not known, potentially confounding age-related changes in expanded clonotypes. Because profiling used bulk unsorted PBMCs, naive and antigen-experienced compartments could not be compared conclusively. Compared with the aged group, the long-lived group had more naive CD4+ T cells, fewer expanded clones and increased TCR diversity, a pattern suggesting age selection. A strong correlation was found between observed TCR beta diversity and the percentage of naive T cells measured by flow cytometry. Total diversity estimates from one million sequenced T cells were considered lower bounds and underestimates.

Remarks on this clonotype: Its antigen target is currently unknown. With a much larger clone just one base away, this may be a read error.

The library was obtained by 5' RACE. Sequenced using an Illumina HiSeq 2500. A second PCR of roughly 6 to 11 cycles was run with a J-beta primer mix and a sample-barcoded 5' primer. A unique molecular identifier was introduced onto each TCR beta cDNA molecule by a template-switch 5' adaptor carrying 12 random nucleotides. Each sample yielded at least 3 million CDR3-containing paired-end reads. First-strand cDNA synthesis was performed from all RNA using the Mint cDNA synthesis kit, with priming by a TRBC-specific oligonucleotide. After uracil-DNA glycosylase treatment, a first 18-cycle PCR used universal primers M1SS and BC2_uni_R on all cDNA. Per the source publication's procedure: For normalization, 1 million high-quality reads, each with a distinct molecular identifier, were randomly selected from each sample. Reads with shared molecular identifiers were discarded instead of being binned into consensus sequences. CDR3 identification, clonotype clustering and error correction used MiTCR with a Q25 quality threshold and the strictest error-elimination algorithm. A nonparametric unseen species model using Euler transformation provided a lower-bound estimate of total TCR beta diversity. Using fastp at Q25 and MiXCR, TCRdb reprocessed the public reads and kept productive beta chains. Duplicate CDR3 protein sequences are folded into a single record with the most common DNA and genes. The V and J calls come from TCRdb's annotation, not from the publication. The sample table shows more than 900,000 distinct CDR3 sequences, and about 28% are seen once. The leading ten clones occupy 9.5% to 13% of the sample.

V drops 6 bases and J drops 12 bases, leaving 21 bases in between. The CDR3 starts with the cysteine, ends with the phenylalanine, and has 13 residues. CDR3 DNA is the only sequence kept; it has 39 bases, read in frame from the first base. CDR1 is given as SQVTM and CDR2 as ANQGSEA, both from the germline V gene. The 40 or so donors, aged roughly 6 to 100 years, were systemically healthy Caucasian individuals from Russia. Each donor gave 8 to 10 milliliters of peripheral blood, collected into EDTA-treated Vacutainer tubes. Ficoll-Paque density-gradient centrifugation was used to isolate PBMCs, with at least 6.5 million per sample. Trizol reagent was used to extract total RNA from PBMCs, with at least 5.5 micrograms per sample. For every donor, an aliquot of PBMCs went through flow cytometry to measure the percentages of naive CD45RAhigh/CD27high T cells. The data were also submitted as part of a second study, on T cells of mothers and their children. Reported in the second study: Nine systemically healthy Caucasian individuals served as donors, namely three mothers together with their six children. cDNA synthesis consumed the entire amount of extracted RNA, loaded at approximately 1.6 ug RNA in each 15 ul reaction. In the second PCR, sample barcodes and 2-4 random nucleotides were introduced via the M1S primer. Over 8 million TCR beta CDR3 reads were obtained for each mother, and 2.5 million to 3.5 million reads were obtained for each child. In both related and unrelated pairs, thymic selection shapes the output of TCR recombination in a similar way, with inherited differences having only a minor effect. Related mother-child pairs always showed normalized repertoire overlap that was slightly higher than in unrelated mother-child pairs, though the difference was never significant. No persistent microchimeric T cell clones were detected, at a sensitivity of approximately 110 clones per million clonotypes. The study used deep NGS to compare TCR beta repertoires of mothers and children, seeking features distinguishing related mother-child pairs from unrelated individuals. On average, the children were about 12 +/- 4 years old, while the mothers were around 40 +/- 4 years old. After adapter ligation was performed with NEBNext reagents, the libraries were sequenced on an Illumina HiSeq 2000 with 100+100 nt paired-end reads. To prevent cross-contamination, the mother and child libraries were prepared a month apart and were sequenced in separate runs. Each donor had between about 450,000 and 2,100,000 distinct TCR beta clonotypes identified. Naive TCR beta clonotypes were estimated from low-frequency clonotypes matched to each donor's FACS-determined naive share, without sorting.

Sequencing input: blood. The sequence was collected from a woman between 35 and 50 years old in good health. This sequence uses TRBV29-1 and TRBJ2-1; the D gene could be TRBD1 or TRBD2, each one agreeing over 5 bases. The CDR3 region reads CSVEPGDGSLQFF. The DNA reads TGCAGCGTCGAACCCGGGGACGGGTCTTTGCAGTTCTTC.